The next 10 T cell receptor beta chains were all read from a single sample in a study of T cells in Graves' hyperthyroidism and ophthalmopathy. The investigators amplified TCR beta CDR3 regions from RNA transcripts. TCR CDR3 underwent first-round RT-PCR with the HTBI primer set. TCRdb analysed the multiplex PCR reads with MiXCR anew, one entry per CDR3 protein. The sample has about 640,000 distinct CDR3 sequences, less than 25% seen once; the top ten hold under 35%. Sample: blood. The receptors here all came from a man younger than 40 with Graves' ophthalmopathy.

In its sample, this clonotype was seen many times. V and J are TRBV11-2 and TRBJ2-2; D is possibly TRBD2 (5 bases). V was pared by 3 bases and J by 1 base, with 9 bases between. Germline V gives CDR1 SGHAT, CDR2 FQNNGV. The CDR3 length is 15 residues. DNA of the CDR3: TGTGCCAGCAGCTTGGAGGATCGGAACACCGGGGAGCTGTTTTTT. Its protein product is CASSLEDRNTGELFF.

This clonotype turned up a few times. The V and J genes are TRBV28 and TRBJ2-7, with TRBD1 matching over 12 bases. There are 15 residues in the CDR3. The germline V gene has CDR1 MDHEN and CDR2 SYDVKM. Germline trimming cut 6 bases from V and 5 bases from J; bases unmatched to any gene: 8. The CDR3 sequence: CASRSPGQGADEQYF. CDR3 bases: TGTGCCAGCAGGTCTCCGGGACAGGGGGCCGACGAGCAGTACTTC.

The gene calls are TRBV6-1 and TRBJ2-3; D uncertain. The CDR3 sequence is 14 residues long. Looked up from germline, CDR1 is MNHNS and CDR2 is SASEGT. The V and J ends lost 11 bases and 3 bases respectively, with 18 bases between them. This chain's CDR3 is CAASPRAGTDTQYF. In nucleotides, the CDR3 is TGTGCCGCCTCTCCTCGGGCCGGGACAGATACGCAGTATTTT.

The gene calls are TRBV7-9 and TRBJ1-1; D might be TRBD1 (5 bases). This CDR3 spans 16 amino acids. Germline V CDR1 and CDR2: SEHNR, FQNEAQ (reference sequence). Trimming removed 5 bases from V and 0 bases from J, with 16 bases in between. This chain's CDR3 is CASSPMTGTVNTEAFF. CDR3 DNA sequence: TGTGCCAGCAGCCCGATGACCGGGACCGTGAACACTGAAGCTTTCTTT.

The rearrangement uses TRBV2 and TRBJ1-2, with TRBD1 matching 9 bases. Germline CDR1 is SNHLY and CDR2 is FYNNEI. This CDR3 is built from 14 residues. V lost 4 bases, J lost 4 bases, and 4 bases stayed unmatched. The chain's CDR3 is CASSGTGELYGYTF. The DNA of the CDR3 is TGTGCCAGCAGTGGGACAGGGGAACTCTATGGCTACACCTTC. Variable domain in full (rest from reference TRBV2 and TRBJ1-2): EPEVTQTPSHQVTQMGQEVILRCVPISNHLYFYWYRQILGQKVEFLVSFYNNEISEKSEIFDDQFSVERPDGSNFTLKIRSTKLEDSAMYFCASSGTGELYGYTFGSGTRLTVV.

This clonotype has more than one count but fewer than ten. A junction end diverges from the germline sequence, so it may reflect a read error. The chain combines TRBV5-4 with TRBJ2-3; D is ambiguous. In germline, CDR1 is SGHNT, CDR2 YYREEE (reference sequence). The CDR3 is 13 amino acids. CDR3 coding DNA: TGCGCCAGCAGTCGGACCCGCACCGATACGCAGTATTTT. It encodes CASSRTRTDTQYF.

V gene TRBV18 combines with J gene TRBJ1-5; unclear D gene. V was pared by 5 bases and J by 0 bases, with 8 bases between. The CDR3 contains 14 residues. Per germline, CDR1 KGHSH and CDR2 LQKENI. CDR3 sequence: CASSSDYSNQPQHF. The CDR3 coding sequence is TGTGCCAGCTCATCGGACTATAGCAATCAGCCCCAGCATTTT.

This clonotype was observed at least ten times. This sequence joins TRBV11-2 and TRBJ1-5; TRBD1 might be the D (6 bases). This CDR3 region has 15 residues. The germline CDR1 and CDR2 sequences are SGHAT and FQNNGV. Trimming removed 1 base at V and 6 bases at J, with 13 bases between. The CDR3 DNA sequence: TGTGCCAGCAGCTTAGGGCTGTCACAGGGTCAGCCCCAGCATTTT. Its protein product is CASSLGLSQGQPQHF.

This clonotype was found a few times. One end of the junction varies from germline; a read error may be responsible. CDR3 sequence reads: CSAGLGPYTEQFF. The DNA for the CDR3 is TGCAGTGCTGGTCTAGGCCCCTACACTGAGCAGTTCTTC. This chain uses TRBV20-1 with TRBJ2-1, with D unclear. Germline V gene lookup returns CDR1 DFQATT and CDR2 SNEGSKA (reference sequence). The CDR3 sequence is 13 residues long.

The rearrangement links TRBV20-1 to TRBJ1-6, with 7 bases identical to TRBD1. Germline V gene sequence: CDR1 DFQATT, CDR2 SNEGSKA (reference sequence). Trimming took 2 bases from V and 5 from J; bases not matched to a gene: 3. This CDR3 is built from 14 residues. In nucleotides, the CDR3 is TGCAGTGCTAGACAGGACAGGAATAATTCACCCCTCCACTTT. Translated, it gives CSARQDRNNSPLHF.